Below, 23 T cell receptor beta chains from the same sample are listed, as sequenced in a study of blood T cell repertoires in COVID-19. Here immunoSEQ multiplex PCR was the method, and the copy in TCRdb shows in-frame clones only, minus some. The sample consists of over 200,000 clones, about four fifths of them appearing once. Sequencing used peripheral blood. The source is a woman aged 45-65 years with active or convalescent COVID-19.

Note on this clone: Other DNA sequences in this specimen translate into the identical CDR3. The chain links TRBV19 to TRBJ2-2; TRBD2 agrees at 8 bases. V trimming: 2 bases; J trimming: 2 bases; junction bases outside the gene matches: 4. The V gene's germline CDR1 is LNHDA and CDR2 SQIVND (reference sequence). This CDR3 has 16 residues. Written as DNA, the CDR3 is TGTGCCAGTAGTATATCGACTAGCGCAAACACCGGGGAGCTGTTTTTT. It is translated as CASSISTSANTGELFF.

This clone was observed once. The J gene is TRBJ2-1, the V gene TRBV2; 9 bases fit TRBD2. Per germline, CDR1 SNHLY and CDR2 FYNNEI. The CDR3 loop spans 16 amino acids. Trimming took 4 bases from V and 7 from J; bases not matched to a gene: 11. The CDR3 nucleotides are TGTGCCAGCAGTGGTTTGCCGCGGGAGGGCCGGAATGAGCAGTTCTTC. The encoded protein is CASSGLPREGRNEQFF.

This chain links TRBV5-1 with TRBJ2-5; 8 nucleotides match TRBD2. J gave up 1 base and V 2 bases, and 7 bases lay outside the gene matches. The germline V gene encodes CDR1 SGHRS and CDR2 YFSETQ. The CDR3 sequence is 16 residues long. The CDR3 nucleotides are TGCGCCAGCAGCTTCGCGCCGGCGGGAGGCCAAGAGACCCAGTACTTC. Its translation: CASSFAPAGGQETQYF.

This chain links TRBV6-1 with TRBJ1-4; TRBD1 matches 7 bases. The junction had 8 bases not matched to a gene; V was cut back by 2 bases and J by 8 bases. CDR1 is MNHNS and CDR2 is SASEGT in the germline V gene. The CDR3 is made up of 15 amino acids. CDR3 in amino acids: CASSESYTGAEKLFF. As DNA, the CDR3 is TGTGCCAGCAGTGAATCCTATACAGGGGCCGAAAAACTGTTTTTT.

The chain combines TRBV6-5 with TRBJ2-1, with TRBD2 identical over 10 bases. This CDR3 is built from 14 residues. Trimming removed 11 bases from V and 6 bases from J; junction bases left unmatched: 10. The germline V gene has CDR1 MNHEY and CDR2 SVGAGI. Written as DNA, the CDR3 is TGTGCCCTAAGCACGGCTAGCGGGGGCAATGAGCAGTTCTTC. Translated, it gives CALSTASGGNEQFF.

This clone was counted at least ten times. Here the CDR3 DNA reads TGTGCCTCGGTGGGCTATCAGGCCTATGGCTACACCTTC. Translation: CASVGYQAYGYTF. The chain carries TRBV9 and TRBJ1-2; D is uncertain. CDR3 length: 13 amino acids. Germline V gene lookup returns CDR1 SGDLS and CDR2 YYNGEE. V lost 10 bases to trimming and J lost 4 bases, with 17 bases between them.

The chain combines TRBV6-5 with TRBJ1-5; D ambiguous. The CDR3 is 14 amino acids. Trimming stripped 6 bases from V and 7 bases from J, with 16 bases between. Germline CDR1 is MNHEY and CDR2 is SVGAGI. CDR3 DNA: TGTGCCAGCAGCCCCGTCCGACACGACCAGCCCCAGCATTTT. Translated: CASSPVRHDQPQHF.

The chain couples TRBV7-2 to TRBJ1-3; D unresolved. CDR1 SGHTA and CDR2 FQGNSA come from the germline V gene. Trimming left V 8 bases short and J 2 bases short, with 13 bases between. The CDR3 has 14 amino acids. This CDR3 reads CASESDGAGNTIYF. CDR3 bases: TGTGCCAGCGAATCCGACGGGGCTGGAAACACCATATATTTT. The full variable domain, rest sourced from reference TRBV7-2 and TRBJ1-3, is GAGVSQSPSNKVTEKGKDVELRCDPISGHTALYWYRQSLGQGLEFLIYFQGNSAPDKSGLPSDRFSAERTGGSVSTLTIQRTQQEDSAVYLCASESDGAGNTIYFGEGSWLTVV.

The CDR3 nucleotides read TGTGCCAGCAGCGGAGACAGGGTAGGTGGCTACACCTTC. It encodes CASSGDRVGGYTF. The chain uses TRBV9 and TRBJ1-2; 7 bases map to TRBD1. Germline values: CDR1 SGDLS, CDR2 YYNGEE. This CDR3 is built from 13 residues. Losses at the gene ends were 3 bases for V and 7 bases for J; bases not matched to a gene: 6.

The chain combines TRBV28 with TRBJ1-5; D remains unclear. With 9 bases removed from V and 6 bases from J, the gap between germline ends came to 15 bases. Germline V gene data show CDR1 as MDHEN and CDR2 as SYDVKM. The CDR3 is 13 residues long. The CDR3 protein is CASVLWRAQPQHF. CDR3 DNA: TGTGCCAGTGTACTGTGGAGGGCTCAGCCCCAGCATTTT.

V gene TRBV29-1 combines with J gene TRBJ2-1, with TRBD1 identical over 9 bases. Germline CDR1 is SQVTM and CDR2 is ANQGSEA. V lost 2 bases and J lost 2; bases outside the gene matches: 7. The CDR3 runs 16 residues. The CDR3 sequence is CSVEPGQGLTYNEQFF. The DNA for the CDR3 is TGCAGCGTTGAACCGGGACAGGGCTTAACCTACAATGAGCAGTTCTTC.

The chain uses TRBV20-1 and TRBJ1-1; 9 bases align to TRBD1. With V trimmed by 6 bases and J by 8 bases, 4 bases remained unmatched. The germline V gene encodes CDR1 DFQATT and CDR2 SNEGSKA (reference sequence). This CDR3 is built from 11 residues. CDR3 DNA: TGCAGTGCCACCGACAGGGGGGAAGCTTTCTTT. It codes for CSATDRGEAFF.

The chain has TRBV28 and TRBJ2-2, with 7 bases identical to TRBD2. The ends lost 5 bases at V and 7 bases at J; junction bases unmatched: 13. Germline values: CDR1 MDHEN, CDR2 SYDVKM. The CDR3 contains 16 residues. The DNA of the CDR3 is TGTGCCAGCAGTCCCACCGGGACTACTTCTAACGGGGAGCTGTTTTTT. It is translated as CASSPTGTTSNGELFF. Combining the CDR3 with reference TRBV28 and TRBJ2-2 gives the whole variable domain DVKVTQSSRYLVKRTGEKVFLECVQDMDHENMFWYRQDPGLGLRLIYFSYDVKMKEKGDIPEGYSVSREKKERFSLILESASTNQTSMYLCASSPTGTTSNGELFFGEGSRLTVL.

The V call is TRBV5-4, the J call TRBJ1-1; 7 nucleotides match TRBD1. There are 15 residues in the CDR3. V was pared by 4 bases and J by 0 bases, with 6 bases of the junction left unmatched. Germline values: CDR1 SGHNT, CDR2 YYREEE (reference sequence). The CDR3 DNA follows: TGTGCCAGCAGCCCGCAACAGGGGATGAACACTGAAGCTTTCTTT. This codes for CASSPQQGMNTEAFF.

This chain uses TRBV2 with TRBJ2-2; D unclear. Per germline, CDR1 SNHLY and CDR2 FYNNEI. This CDR3 has 12 amino acids. Between the trimmed V and J ends, which lost 1 base and 6 bases, there was a span of 3 bases. As DNA, the CDR3 is TGTGCCAGCAGTGAAGGGCCCGGGGAGCTGTTTTTT. This gives the protein CASSEGPGELFF.

V and J are TRBV7-6 and TRBJ2-7; 8 positions agree with TRBD1. The CDR3 has 17 amino acids. CDR1 is SGHVS and CDR2 is FNYEAQ in the germline V gene. Germline trimming cut 5 bases from V and 2 bases from J; bases unmatched to any gene: 14. CDR3 nucleotide sequence: TGTGCCAGCAGCCCCAACAGGGGGAACTACCAAACCTACGAGCAGTACTTC. It codes for CASSPNRGNYQTYEQYF. The full variable domain, completed using reference TRBV7-6 and TRBJ2-7, is GAGVSQSPRYKVTKRGQDVALRCDPISGHVSLYWYRQALGQGPEFLTYFNYEAQQDKSGLPNDRFSAERPEGSISTLTIQRTEQRDSAMYRCASSPNRGNYQTYEQYFGPGTRLTVT.

The CDR3 sequence: CASSFRQGNTEAFF. CDR3 bases: TGTGCCAGTAGTTTTCGACAGGGGAACACTGAAGCTTTCTTT. This chain links TRBV19 with TRBJ1-1; 7 bases agree with TRBD1. The V gene's germline CDR1 is LNHDA and CDR2 SQIVND (reference sequence). The trim removed 5 bases at V and 1 base at J, leaving 4 bases unmatched. This CDR3 is built from 14 residues.

The chain links TRBV13 to TRBJ2-3; 7 bases are shared with TRBD2. Germline V gene data show CDR1 as PRHDT and CDR2 as FYEKMQ (reference sequence). V lost 5 bases to trimming and J lost 2 bases; unmatched junction nucleotides: 10. This CDR3 spans 16 amino acids. CDR3 DNA: TGTGCCAGCAGCCCGTCGGGGAGGGGTGACACAGATACGCAGTATTTT. Protein sequence: CASSPSGRGDTDTQYF.

The genes are TRBV9 and TRBJ2-1, with TRBD2 matching 7 bases. CDR1 is SGDLS and CDR2 is YYNGEE in the germline V gene. The CDR3 runs to 18 residues. The V and J ends lost 4 bases and 4 bases, in that order; junction bases with no gene match: 17. The CDR3: CASSPAIRAGNFYNEQFF. Here the CDR3 DNA reads TGTGCCAGCAGCCCCGCTATCCGAGCGGGGAATTTTTACAATGAGCAGTTCTTC.

The CDR3 nucleotides are TGTGCCAGCAGCTTAGTAAACAGGGTCCAGCCCCAGCATTTT. Protein: CASSLVNRVQPQHF. This sequence joins TRBV7-8 and TRBJ1-5; maybe TRBD1 (6 bases). Germline CDR1 reads SGHVS; CDR2 reads FQNEAQ. The length of the CDR3 is 14 residues. V dropped 1 base and J dropped 7 bases, with 11 bases sitting between them.

This chain uses TRBV20-1 with TRBJ2-7; 10 bases map to TRBD1. After removal of 3 bases from V and 7 bases from J, the junction contained 9 bases not matched to a gene. From germline, CDR1 is DFQATT and CDR2 SNEGSKA (reference sequence). CDR3 length equals 14 residues. CDR3 protein: CSASDSDRGEEQYF. CDR3 DNA sequence: TGCAGTGCTAGTGACTCGGACAGGGGGGAAGAGCAGTACTTC.

The V and J genes are TRBV29-1 and TRBJ1-1; TRBD1 matches at 8 bases. J lost 1 base, V lost 7 bases, and 2 bases had no gene match. Germline lookup yields CDR1 SQVTM and CDR2 ANQGSEA. The CDR3 is 12 amino acids. In nucleotides, the CDR3 is TGCAGCGCAGACAGGGGGAACACTGAAGCTTTCTTT. It translates to CSADRGNTEAFF.

The rearrangement links TRBV9 to TRBJ1-3, with TRBD1 as a possible D gene (6 bases). The germline V gene encodes CDR1 SGDLS and CDR2 YYNGEE. The germline V and J ends were trimmed by 0 bases and 4 bases, with 11 bases remaining between them. The CDR3 has 15 residues. The CDR3 sequence is CASSVEGVPGNTIYF. CDR3 nucleotides: TGTGCCAGCAGCGTAGAGGGGGTCCCAGGAAACACCATATATTTT.